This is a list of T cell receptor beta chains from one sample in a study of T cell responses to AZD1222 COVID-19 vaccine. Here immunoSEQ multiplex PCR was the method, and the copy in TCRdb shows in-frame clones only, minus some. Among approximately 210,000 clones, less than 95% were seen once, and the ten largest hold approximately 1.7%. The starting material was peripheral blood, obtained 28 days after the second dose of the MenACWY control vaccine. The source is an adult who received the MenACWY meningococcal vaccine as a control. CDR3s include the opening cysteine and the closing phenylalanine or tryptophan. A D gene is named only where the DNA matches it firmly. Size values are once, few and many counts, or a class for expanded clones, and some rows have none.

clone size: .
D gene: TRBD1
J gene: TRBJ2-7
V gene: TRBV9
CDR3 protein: CARSEGGQGWDYEQYF
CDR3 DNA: TGTGCCCGCAGCGAGGGGGGACAGGGGTGGGATTACGAGCAGTACTTC

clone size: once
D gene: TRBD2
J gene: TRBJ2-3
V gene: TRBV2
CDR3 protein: CASMLTGLAGEDTQYF
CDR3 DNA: TGTGCCAGCATGCTAACTGGGCTAGCGGGAGAGGATACGCAGTATTTT

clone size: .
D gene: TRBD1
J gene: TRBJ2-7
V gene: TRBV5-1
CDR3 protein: CASSPRQGNYEQYF
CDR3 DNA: TGCGCCAGCAGCCCCCGACAGGGGAACTACGAGCAGTACTTC

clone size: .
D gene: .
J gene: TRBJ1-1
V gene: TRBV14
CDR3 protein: CASSQVGPLNTEAFF
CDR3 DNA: TGTGCCAGCAGCCAAGTCGGGCCCTTGAACACTGAAGCTTTCTTT

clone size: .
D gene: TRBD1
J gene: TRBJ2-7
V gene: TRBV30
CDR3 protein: CAWSAGTGEGEQYF
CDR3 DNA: TGTGCCTGGAGTGCCGGGACAGGGGAAGGTGAGCAGTACTTC

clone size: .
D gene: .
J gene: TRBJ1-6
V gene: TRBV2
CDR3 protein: CASSVGGIQNSPLHF
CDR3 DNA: TGTGCCAGCAGTGTGGGGGGCATTCAGAATTCACCCCTCCACTTT

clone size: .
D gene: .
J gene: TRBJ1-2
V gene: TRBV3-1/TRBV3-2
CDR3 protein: CASSQGEIGYTF
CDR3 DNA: TGTGCCAGCAGCCAAGGGGAGATTGGCTACACCTTC

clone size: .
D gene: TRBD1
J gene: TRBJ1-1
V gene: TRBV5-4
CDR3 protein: CASSRTGDTEAFF
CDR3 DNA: TGTGCCAGCAGCCGGACAGGGGACACTGAAGCTTTCTTT

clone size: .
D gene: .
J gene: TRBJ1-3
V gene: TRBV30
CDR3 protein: CAWSVSGNTIYF
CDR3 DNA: TGTGCCTGGAGTGTATCTGGAAACACCATATATTTT

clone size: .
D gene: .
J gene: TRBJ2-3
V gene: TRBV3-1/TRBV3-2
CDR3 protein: CASSRGALTDTQYF
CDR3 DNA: TGTGCCAGCAGCCGAGGGGCGCTCACAGATACGCAGTATTTT

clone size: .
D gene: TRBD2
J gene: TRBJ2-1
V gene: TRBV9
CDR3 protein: CASSAPSGSLHEQFF
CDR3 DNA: TGTGCCAGCAGCGCCCCTAGCGGGAGTCTGCATGAGCAGTTCTTC

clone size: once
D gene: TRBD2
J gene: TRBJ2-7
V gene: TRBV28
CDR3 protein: CASSFGSRREDEQYF
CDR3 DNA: TGTGCCAGCAGTTTTGGCAGCAGGCGGGAGGACGAGCAGTACTTC

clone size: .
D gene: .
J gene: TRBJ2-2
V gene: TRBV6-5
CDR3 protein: CASSYAQPGELFF
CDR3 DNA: TGTGCCAGCAGTTACGCTCAGCCCGGGGAGCTGTTTTTT

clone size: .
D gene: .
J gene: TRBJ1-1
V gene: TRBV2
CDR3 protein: CASSWTDEYTEAFF
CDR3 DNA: TGTGCCAGCAGTTGGACAGACGAGTACACTGAAGCTTTCTTT

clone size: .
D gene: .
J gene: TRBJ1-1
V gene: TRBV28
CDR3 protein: CASSWAGEVNTEAFF
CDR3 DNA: TGTGCCAGCAGTTGGGCGGGAGAAGTGAACACTGAAGCTTTCTTT

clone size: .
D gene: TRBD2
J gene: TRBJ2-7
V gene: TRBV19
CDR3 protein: CASRPSGTSGYEQYF
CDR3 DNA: TGTGCCAGTAGGCCGTCCGGGACTAGCGGATACGAGCAGTACTTC

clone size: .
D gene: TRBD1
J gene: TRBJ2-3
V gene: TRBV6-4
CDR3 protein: CASSETGGSSDTQYF
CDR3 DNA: TGTGCCAGCAGTGAAACAGGGGGTTCATCAGATACGCAGTATTTT

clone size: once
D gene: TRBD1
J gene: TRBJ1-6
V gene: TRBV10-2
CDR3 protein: CASSERGQGNSPLHF
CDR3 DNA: TGCGCCAGCAGTGAGAGGGGACAGGGGAATTCACCCCTCCACTTT

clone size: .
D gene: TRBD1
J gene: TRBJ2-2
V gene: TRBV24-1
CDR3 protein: CATSDWTGNTGELFF
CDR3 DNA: TGTGCCACCAGTGATTGGACAGGCAACACCGGGGAGCTGTTTTTT

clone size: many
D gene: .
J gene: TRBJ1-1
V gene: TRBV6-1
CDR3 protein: CASSEAPVGNTEAFF
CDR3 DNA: TGTGCCAGCAGTGAAGCGCCGGTGGGGAACACTGAAGCTTTCTTT

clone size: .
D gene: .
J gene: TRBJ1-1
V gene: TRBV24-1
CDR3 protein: CATSDPGDTEAFF
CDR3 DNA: TGTGCCACCAGTGATCCAGGGGACACTGAAGCTTTCTTT

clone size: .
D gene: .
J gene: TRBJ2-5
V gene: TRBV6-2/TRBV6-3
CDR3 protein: CASSYSMGRAYEETQYF
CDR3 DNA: TGTGCCAGCAGTTACTCGATGGGCAGGGCGTACGAAGAGACCCAGTACTTC

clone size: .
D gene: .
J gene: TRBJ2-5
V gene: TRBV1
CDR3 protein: CTSSLIAGGLQETQYF
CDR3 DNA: TGCACCAGCAGCCTAATAGCGGGAGGGCTTCAAGAGACCCAGTACTTC

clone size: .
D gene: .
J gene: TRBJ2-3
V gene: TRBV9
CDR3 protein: CASTVGSSTDTQYF
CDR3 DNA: TGTGCCAGCACAGTAGGTTCTAGCACAGATACGCAGTATTTT

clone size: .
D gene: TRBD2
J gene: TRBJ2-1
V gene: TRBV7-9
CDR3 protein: CASSPLKAGSSYNEQFF
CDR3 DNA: TGTGCCAGCAGCCCCTTAAAAGCGGGGAGCTCCTACAATGAGCAGTTCTTC

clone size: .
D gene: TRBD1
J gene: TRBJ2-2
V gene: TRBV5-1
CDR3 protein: CASSQGERDRRTGELFF
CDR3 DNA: TGCGCCAGCAGTCAGGGGGAAAGGGACAGACGTACCGGGGAGCTGTTTTTT

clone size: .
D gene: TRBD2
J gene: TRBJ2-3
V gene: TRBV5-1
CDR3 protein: CASSAGLAGTDTQYF
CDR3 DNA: TGCGCCAGCAGCGCCGGACTAGCGGGAACAGATACGCAGTATTTT